A single sample is the source of the 14 T cell receptor beta chains below, sequenced in a study of blood T cell repertoires in COVID-19. Only in-frame clones appear in the TCRdb table, and some are missing; sequencing was by immunoSEQ multiplex PCR. The table has under 450,000 clones, roughly four fifths seen once. The specimen was PBMCs or T cells enriched from blood (not recorded which). These receptors all stem from a woman aged 45-65 years who had recovered from COVID-19.

This clone has just a few counts. This chain links TRBV9 with TRBJ1-2; TRBD1 matches 8 bases. After removal of 0 bases from V and 8 bases from J, the junction contained 9 bases not matched to a gene. The length of the CDR3 is 15 residues. CDR1 and CDR2 from the germline V gene are SGDLS and YYNGEE. The CDR3 coding sequence is TGTGCCAGCAGCGTAGAAGGCCAGGGGGCTTTCGGCTACACCTTC. Translating gives CASSVEGQGAFGYTF.

This chain links TRBV10-2 with TRBJ1-3; D remains unclear. Per germline, CDR1 WSHSY and CDR2 SAAADI. The CDR3 runs 16 residues. Trimming removed 0 bases at V and 4 bases at J, with 13 bases between. CDR3 nucleotides: TGCGCCAGCAGTGAGTCGATACCCAGTTGGGGAAACACCATATATTTT. Its translation: CASSESIPSWGNTIYF.

This clone was counted once. J is TRBJ1-2 and V is TRBV29-1; 8 nucleotides agree with TRBD1. CDR3 size: 14 residues. J was trimmed by 5 bases and V by 3 bases; bases with no gene match: 8. Germline V gene lookup returns CDR1 SQVTM and CDR2 ANQGSEA. Here the CDR3 DNA reads TGCAGCGTTGAGGCAGGGGGCGCCTGGTATGGCTACACCTTC. It specifies CSVEAGGAWYGYTF.

V is TRBV28 and J is TRBJ1-1; 8 bases match TRBD1. Per the germline V gene, CDR1 is MDHEN and CDR2 is SYDVKM. V lost 5 bases to trimming and J lost 2 bases; unmatched junction nucleotides: 7. The CDR3 runs 15 residues. The CDR3 reads CASSSWTGTNTEAFF. CDR3 coding DNA: TGTGCCAGCAGTAGCTGGACAGGGACCAACACTGAAGCTTTCTTT.

V is TRBV3-1 (or the pseudogene TRBV3-2) and J is TRBJ1-5; D is uncertain. The CDR3 totals 14 residues. Between the trimmed V and J ends, which lost 3 bases and 0 bases, there was a span of 6 bases. Looked up from germline, CDR1 is LGHDT and CDR2 is YNNKEL (reference sequence). As DNA, the CDR3 is TGTGCCAGCAGCCAGGGCTATAGCAATCAGCCCCAGCATTTT. It yields the protein CASSQGYSNQPQHF.

V and J are TRBV7-2 and TRBJ2-1; TRBD2 matches 7 bases. This CDR3 spans 16 amino acids. The trim removed 5 bases at V and 6 bases at J, leaving 13 bases unmatched. Per the germline V gene, CDR1 is SGHTA and CDR2 is FQGNSA. The CDR3 nucleotides read TGTGCCAGCAGCAACCTAGCGGCTTTGAGCCGCAATGAGCAGTTCTTC. Protein sequence: CASSNLAALSRNEQFF.

The chain joins TRBV27 to TRBJ1-1, with D possibly being TRBD1 (5 bases). Germline loops: CDR1 MNHEY, CDR2 SMNVEV (reference sequence). Trimming removed 6 bases at V and 0 bases at J, with 8 bases between. The CDR3 sequence is 13 residues long. The CDR3 DNA follows: TGTGCCAGCAGAATACAGGTGAACACTGAAGCTTTCTTT. Protein sequence: CASRIQVNTEAFF.

The chain carries TRBV12-3 or TRBV12-4 and TRBJ1-2, with D perhaps TRBD1 (6 bases). V was cut by 3 bases and J by 7 bases, with 12 bases left in between. This CDR3 region has 13 residues. The CDR3: CASSFLQGSGYTF. CDR3 DNA sequence: TGTGCCAGCAGTTTCCTACAGGGAAGTGGCTACACCTTC.

In DNA form, the CDR3 reads TGCGCCAGCAGCTCCCCCCGGGAGCGGGGGGCCTCCCAAGAGACCCAGTACTTC. Translation gives CASSSPRERGASQETQYF. V and J are TRBV5-1 and TRBJ2-5, with 9 bases that match TRBD2. This CDR3 is 18 amino acids long. The germline V gene has CDR1 SGHRS and CDR2 YFSETQ. V dropped 3 bases and J dropped 1; count of bases not matched to a gene: 13.

The chain employs TRBV5-1 and TRBJ2-1; the D is unclear. The V and J ends lost 4 bases and 0 bases respectively, with 11 bases between them. CDR1 is SGHRS and CDR2 is YFSETQ in the germline V gene. The CDR3 consists of 15 residues. CDR3 DNA sequence: TGCGCCAGCAGCCGAGAGTCCATCTCCTACAATGAGCAGTTCTTC. As protein: CASSRESISYNEQFF.

The chain is built from TRBV5-1 and TRBJ2-3; D perhaps matches TRBD1 (6 bases). V lost 4 bases, J lost 4 bases, and 19 bases lay in between. Germline V CDR1 and CDR2: SGHRS, YFSETQ. The length of the CDR3 is 16 residues. The CDR3 loop reads CASSGKTTGSADTQYF. The CDR3 DNA reads as TGCGCCAGCAGCGGAAAGACGACAGGTTCTGCAGATACGCAGTATTTT.

V usage is TRBV5-1 and J usage is TRBJ1-1; D is undetermined. Trimming took off 6 bases at V and 6 bases at J, with 21 bases between the two ends. The CDR3 is 15 residues long. The germline V gene has CDR1 SGHRS and CDR2 YFSETQ. The CDR3 spells CASTYGGPPSPEAFF. DNA of the CDR3: TGCGCCAGCACCTATGGAGGGCCCCCCTCGCCTGAAGCTTTCTTT.

This chain connects TRBV9 to TRBJ1-3; no firm D call. This CDR3 is 16 amino acids long. CDR1 is SGDLS, CDR2 YYNGEE, per germline. The V and J ends lost 0 bases and 1 base respectively, with 11 bases between them. CDR3 DNA sequence: TGTGCCAGCAGCGTAGAGGTCAGGATATCTGGAAACACCATATATTTT. Translation gives CASSVEVRISGNTIYF.

Here the CDR3 DNA reads TGCAGTGCTACCCAACAGGGAGGCTACACCTTC. It yields the protein CSATQQGGYTF. V gene TRBV20-1 combines with J gene TRBJ1-2, with D possibly matching TRBD1 (6 bases). V was pared by 4 bases and J by 8 bases, with 11 bases between. There are 11 residues in the CDR3. CDR1 and CDR2 (germline): DFQATT, SNEGSKA (reference sequence).